The T cell receptor (beta chain) under discussion was sequenced for a study of blood T cell repertoires in COVID-19. Study at large: COVID-19 samples, acute and convalescent, were from the United States, Italy and Spain. Nucleic acid was either cDNA or gDNA, and it came from T cells, B-cell-depleted T cells, or PBMCs.

Original handling: Amplified reference gene primers provided the basis for estimating nucleated cell counts. Measured with immunoSEQ multiplex PCR; TCRdb has only the in-frame clones, and not every one. For V, J and clone size, that table is used; D and trimming come from the DNA. The sample lists roughly 250,000 clones, approximately 78% occurring once. CDR1 is SEHNR, CDR2 FQNEAQ, per germline (reference sequence). The CDR3 sequence is 14 residues long. Trimming at V came to 2 bases and at J to 5 bases, leaving 5 bases not matched to a gene. The receptor's source is a woman in her sixties with active or convalescent COVID-19. This chain links TRBV7-9 with TRBJ1-1; 7 bases fit TRBD1. Sequencing was done on a sample of peripheral blood. The CDR3 coding sequence is TGTGCCAGCAGCTTACAGGGGGGACTTACTGAAGCTTTCTTT. This gives the protein CASSLQGGLTEAFF.